These 27 T cell receptor beta chains originate from one sample sequenced in a study of blood T cell repertoires in COVID-19 (dated by TCRdb to 2020 to 2021). Receptor amplification or capture employed the immunoSEQ multiplex PCR assay. Drawn from immuneACCESS, this table holds only the in-frame rearrangements with V and J called that TCRdb kept. Clones are partly lost; checked studies trace under half to an unresolved V gene and leave the rest unexplained. The sample table holds under 300,000 clones, of which 80% to 90% were seen once. The top ten clonotypes cover 3.7% of the sample. Sequenced: peripheral blood. All receptors come from a woman aged 35 to 49 with acute or convalescent COVID-19.

As DNA, the CDR3 is TGTGCCAGTAGTATACTCGTTAGCGGGGGTGAAAATGAGCAGTTCTTC. The encoded protein is CASSILVSGGENEQFF. The genes are TRBV19 and TRBJ2-1, with 9 nucleotides matching TRBD2. In germline, CDR1 is LNHDA, CDR2 SQIVND (reference sequence). Trimming cost V 2 bases and J 7 bases; bases outside gene matches: 9. CDR3 size: 16 residues.

The rearrangement links TRBV6-5 to TRBJ1-4, with 9 positions matching TRBD1. Trimming at V came to 4 bases and at J to 8 bases, leaving 8 bases not matched to a gene. This CDR3 region has 15 residues. CDR1 and CDR2 (germline): MNHEY, SVGAGI. The CDR3 loop reads CASSWSGQGSEKLFF. Written as DNA, the CDR3 is TGTGCCAGCAGTTGGTCGGGACAGGGTTCGGAAAAACTGTTTTTT.

This chain uses TRBV7-9 with TRBJ1-1; D is possibly TRBD1 (5 bases). The V end lost 5 bases, the J end lost 2 bases, and 21 bases lay between the germline ends. Per the germline V gene, CDR1 is SEHNR and CDR2 is FQNEAQ (reference sequence). The CDR3 loop spans 17 amino acids. The CDR3 DNA follows: TGTGCCAGCAGCGTACATGGCGAGTGGGGCCTAAACACTGAAGCTTTCTTT. Its protein is CASSVHGEWGLNTEAFF.

A single count supports this clone. The V and J genes are TRBV5-6 and TRBJ2-7; TRBD1 aligns across 7 bases. The CDR3 has 13 amino acids. Germline loops: CDR1 SGHDT, CDR2 YYEEEE. Losses at the gene ends were 4 bases for V and 7 bases for J; bases not matched to a gene: 8. CDR3 in amino acids: CASSIDRVEEQYV. CDR3 DNA sequence: TGTGCCAGCAGCATCGACAGGGTGGAAGAGCAGTACGTC.

The chain carries TRBV5-1 and TRBJ2-3; the match to TRBD2 covers 8 bases. J gave up 4 bases and V 0 bases, and 7 bases lay outside the gene matches. There are 16 residues in the CDR3. From germline, CDR1 is SGHRS and CDR2 YFSETQ. The CDR3 protein is CASSLDGLAWPDTQYF. CDR3 sequence (DNA): TGCGCCAGCAGCTTGGATGGACTAGCTTGGCCAGATACGCAGTATTTT.

The chain carries TRBV7-3 and TRBJ2-1; perhaps TRBD1 as D (5 bases). Germline CDR1 reads SGHTA; CDR2 reads FQGTGA. V lost 3 bases to trimming and J lost 4 bases, with 13 bases between them. The CDR3 sequence is 15 residues long. The CDR3 DNA follows: TGTGCCAGCAGCTTGAACCCCGGACATTACAATGAGCAGTTCTTC. This sequence encodes CASSLNPGHYNEQFF. Drawing the rest from reference TRBV7-3 and TRBJ2-1, the complete variable domain is GAGVSQTPSNKVTEKGKYVELRCDPISGHTALYWYRQSLGQGPEFLIYFQGTGAADDSGLPNDRFFAVRPEGSVSTLKIQRTERGDSAVYLCASSLNPGHYNEQFFGPGTRLTVL.

V and J are TRBV10-3 and TRBJ2-1; a weak D match, TRBD1 (7 bases). Trimming took off 2 bases at V and 10 bases at J, with 12 bases between the two ends. This CDR3 has 13 residues. Germline CDR1 ENHRY, CDR2 SYGVKD. This CDR3 is CAISEPGGSEQFF. CDR3 bases: TGTGCCATCAGTGAGCCAGGGGGGAGCGAGCAGTTCTTC.

The J gene is TRBJ1-1, the V gene TRBV5-1; D unresolved. The germline V gene has CDR1 SGHRS and CDR2 YFSETQ. The CDR3 totals 14 residues. Trimming pared 4 bases from V and 1 base from J, leaving 11 bases between. This CDR3 is CASSIPSGNTEAFF. In nucleotides, the CDR3 is TGCGCCAGCAGCATCCCCTCGGGGAACACTGAAGCTTTCTTT.

The chain links TRBV3-1 (or the pseudogene TRBV3-2) to TRBJ1-2, with a possible D match to TRBD1 (5 bases). V lost 8 bases and J lost 0, with 7 bases in between. The germline V gene encodes CDR1 LGHDT and CDR2 YNNKEL (reference sequence). CDR3 length: 12 residues. Here the CDR3 reads CASGGTNYGYTF. CDR3 DNA sequence: TGTGCCAGCGGGGGGACTAACTATGGCTACACCTTC.

The chain is built from TRBV15 and TRBJ2-7, with 8 bases identical to TRBD2. V lost 10 bases to trimming and J lost 0 bases; unmatched junction nucleotides: 14. This CDR3 contains 16 residues. Germline CDR1 reads LNHNV; CDR2 reads YYDKDF (reference sequence). The CDR3 DNA is TGTGCCAGCTCCAGCGGGGGAACCCGAAGCTCCTACGAGCAGTACGTC. Translation: CASSSGGTRSSYEQYV.

The chain combines TRBV10-3 with TRBJ2-5, with 15 nucleotides matching TRBD2. The CDR3 is made up of 20 amino acids. The ends lost 6 bases at V and 0 bases at J; junction bases unmatched: 14. The germline CDR1 and CDR2 sequences are ENHRY and SYGVKD. The CDR3 loop reads CAISLISGTSGGNDQETQYF. The CDR3 DNA reads as TGTGCCATCAGCCTAATTAGCGGGACTAGCGGGGGGAATGACCAAGAGACCCAGTACTTC.

The chain has TRBV19 and TRBJ2-2; 9 nucleotides align to TRBD1. CDR3 size: 15 residues. Germline V gives CDR1 LNHDA, CDR2 SQIVND (reference sequence). V was clipped by 4 bases and J by 6 bases; unmatched bases: 6. CDR3 DNA: TGTGCCAGTAGTACAACAGGGGGCGCATCCGGGGAGCTGTTTTTT. This codes for CASSTTGGASGELFF.

The rearrangement joins TRBV6-5 to TRBJ2-1; 7 bases map to TRBD2. The V and J ends lost 4 bases and 15 bases, in that order; junction bases with no gene match: 12. Germline CDR1 MNHEY, CDR2 SVGAGI. This CDR3 spans 13 amino acids. The CDR3 DNA follows: TGTGCCAGCAGTTCCCGACCGGGACTACAACTGTTCTTC. This encodes CASSSRPGLQLFF.

This clone was seen just once. This chain links TRBV11-3 with TRBJ2-3, with D possibly TRBD2 on 6 matching bases. Germline CDR1 and CDR2: SGHNT and YENEEA. Trimming took off 7 bases at V and 4 bases at J, with 15 bases between the two ends. The CDR3 sequence is 14 residues long. CDR3 sequence: CASKKGSGADTQYF. The CDR3 coding sequence is TGTGCCAGCAAAAAGGGGTCGGGAGCAGATACGCAGTATTTT. The full variable domain, rest sourced from reference TRBV11-3 and TRBJ2-3, is EAGVVQSPRYKIIEKKQPVAFWCNPISGHNTLYWYLQNLGQGPELLIRYENEEAVDDSQLPKDRFSAERLKGVDSTLKIQPAELGDSAVYLCASKKGSGADTQYFGPGTRLTVL.

The chain couples TRBV14 to TRBJ1-2; D possibly corresponds to TRBD1 (5 bases). The germline V and J ends were trimmed by 0 bases and 4 bases, with 12 bases remaining between them. Germline V CDR1 and CDR2: SGHDN, FVKESK. The CDR3 loop spans 15 amino acids. Here the CDR3 DNA reads TGTGCCAGCAGCCAAGAAAGAGCGGGGGGCTATGGCTACACCTTC. Protein sequence: CASSQERAGGYGYTF. Complete variable domain (other parts from reference TRBV14 and TRBJ1-2): EAGVTQFPSHSVIEKGQTVTLRCDPISGHDNLYWYRRVMGKEIKFLLHFVKESKQDESGMPNNRFLAERTGGTYSTLKVQPAELEDSGVYFCASSQERAGGYGYTFGSGTRLTVV.

The CDR3 protein is CASSQDNVGGLSNQPQHF. The DNA of the CDR3 is TGCGCCAGCAGCCAAGATAATGTAGGCGGCTTGAGCAATCAGCCCCAGCATTTT. V gene TRBV4-1 combines with J gene TRBJ1-5, with no clear D. V lost 0 bases, J lost 1 base, and 16 bases lay in between. The germline V gene encodes CDR1 MGHRA and CDR2 YSYEKL. This CDR3 region has 18 residues.

The chain is built from TRBV6-5 and TRBJ1-4; 7 bases agree with TRBD1. Germline V gene lookup returns CDR1 MNHEY and CDR2 SVGAGI. This CDR3 has 14 amino acids. The J segment lost 3 bases and the V segment lost 8 bases, leaving 6 bases of the junction unmatched. The CDR3 protein is CASRNRGANEKLFF. CDR3 bases: TGTGCCAGCCGGAACAGGGGTGCTAATGAAAAACTGTTTTTT.

V and J are TRBV6-5 and TRBJ1-1, with 8 bases aligning to TRBD1. The junction had 8 bases not matched to a gene; V was cut back by 4 bases and J by 4 bases. The germline CDR1 and CDR2 sequences are MNHEY and SVGAGI. This CDR3 has 15 residues. CDR3 DNA sequence: TGTGCCAGCAGTTTGGACAGGGCCAGGGCCACTGAAGCTTTCTTT. It is translated as CASSLDRARATEAFF.

V is TRBV5-5 and J is TRBJ2-1; possibly TRBD2 for D (7 bases). The CDR3 totals 14 residues. Per the germline V gene, CDR1 is SGHKS and CDR2 is YYEKEE (reference sequence). Trimming shortened V by 4 bases and J by 9 bases, and 17 bases separated the two germline ends. In nucleotides, the CDR3 is TGTGCCAGCAGCGACACAAGGGGGGGGAGTGAGCAGTTCTTC. It codes for CASSDTRGGSEQFF.

This clone has only one observation. The chain couples TRBV9 to TRBJ1-2, with D uncertain. V lost 4 bases and J lost 0, with 13 bases in between. CDR3 length: 15 amino acids. The germline V gene has CDR1 SGDLS and CDR2 YYNGEE. The DNA for the CDR3 is TGTGCCAGCAGCCAAGGTTCGGGTGCTAACTATGGCTACACCTTC. Its protein product is CASSQGSGANYGYTF.

V gene TRBV5-1 combines with J gene TRBJ1-4; D unclear. Germline lookup yields CDR1 SGHRS and CDR2 YFSETQ. Between the trimmed V and J ends, which lost 0 bases and 0 bases, there was a span of 9 bases. This CDR3 spans 16 amino acids. DNA for the CDR3: TGCGCCAGCAGCTTGGCCGGGTATACAACTAATGAAAAACTGTTTTTT. This gives the protein CASSLAGYTTNEKLFF.

The chain recombines TRBV9 with TRBJ1-2; 7 bases map to TRBD1. The V gene end was trimmed by 2 bases and the J gene end by 4 bases; junction bases not matched to a gene: 5. The CDR3 consists of 14 residues. The germline gives CDR1 SGDLS, CDR2 YYNGEE. CDR3 in amino acids: CASSVPGQPYGYTF. CDR3 nucleotides: TGTGCCAGCAGCGTTCCGGGACAGCCCTATGGCTACACCTTC. Combining the CDR3 with reference TRBV9 and TRBJ1-2 gives the whole variable domain DSGVTQTPKHLITATGQRVTLRCSPRSGDLSVYWYQQSLDQGLQFLIQYYNGEERAKGNILERFSAQQFPDLHSELNLSSLELGDSALYFCASSVPGQPYGYTFGSGTRLTVV.

The chain carries TRBV5-8 and TRBJ2-5; TRBD2 agrees at 15 bases. V gave up 3 bases and J gave up 1 base; unmatched junction bases: 7. This CDR3 spans 18 amino acids. Per germline, CDR1 SGHTS and CDR2 YDEGEE. For the CDR3, the DNA is TGTGCCAGCAGCTGGGGACTAGCGGGGGGCGCCCCCCAAGAGACCCAGTACTTC. This encodes CASSWGLAGGAPQETQYF.

The rearrangement uses TRBV28 and TRBJ2-5, with TRBD2 matching over 16 bases. This CDR3 is 16 amino acids long. The junction had 6 bases not matched to a gene; V was cut back by 6 bases and J by 5 bases. Germline CDR1 reads MDHEN; CDR2 reads SYDVKM. The CDR3 nucleotides read TGTGCCAGCAGCCCGGGACTAGCGGGGGGGCGGGAGACCCAGTACTTC. Amino acids: CASSPGLAGGRETQYF.

The V and J genes are TRBV27 and TRBJ1-4; D is uncertain. Germline CDR1 is MNHEY and CDR2 is SMNVEV (reference sequence). The CDR3 sequence is 16 residues long. V shed 2 bases and J shed 3 bases, with 13 bases lying between them. CDR3 protein: CASSLAGLPANEKLFF. CDR3 bases: TGTGCCAGCAGTTTAGCCGGACTTCCGGCTAATGAAAAACTGTTTTTT.

The CDR3 nucleotides read TGTGCCAGCAGCCATCGACTAGCGGGGGCCTCTGGGGCCAACGTCCTGACTTTC. Residues: CASSHRLAGASGANVLTF. This chain connects TRBV4-2 to TRBJ2-6; TRBD2 agrees at 12 bases. After removal of 3 bases from V and 0 bases from J, the junction contained 3 bases not matched to a gene. Germline V lookup: CDR1 LGHNA, CDR2 YNFKEQ. The CDR3 has 18 residues.

The CDR3 nucleotides are TGTGCCAGCAGCCTAAACCTAGCGTCAGAGACCCAGTACTTC. Translating it yields CASSLNLASETQYF. This sequence joins TRBV7-9 and TRBJ2-5, with D maybe TRBD2 (6 bases). Germline loops: CDR1 SEHNR, CDR2 FQNEAQ (reference sequence). The V gene lost 5 bases and the J gene lost 4 bases, with 14 bases spanning the gap. The CDR3 contains 14 residues.